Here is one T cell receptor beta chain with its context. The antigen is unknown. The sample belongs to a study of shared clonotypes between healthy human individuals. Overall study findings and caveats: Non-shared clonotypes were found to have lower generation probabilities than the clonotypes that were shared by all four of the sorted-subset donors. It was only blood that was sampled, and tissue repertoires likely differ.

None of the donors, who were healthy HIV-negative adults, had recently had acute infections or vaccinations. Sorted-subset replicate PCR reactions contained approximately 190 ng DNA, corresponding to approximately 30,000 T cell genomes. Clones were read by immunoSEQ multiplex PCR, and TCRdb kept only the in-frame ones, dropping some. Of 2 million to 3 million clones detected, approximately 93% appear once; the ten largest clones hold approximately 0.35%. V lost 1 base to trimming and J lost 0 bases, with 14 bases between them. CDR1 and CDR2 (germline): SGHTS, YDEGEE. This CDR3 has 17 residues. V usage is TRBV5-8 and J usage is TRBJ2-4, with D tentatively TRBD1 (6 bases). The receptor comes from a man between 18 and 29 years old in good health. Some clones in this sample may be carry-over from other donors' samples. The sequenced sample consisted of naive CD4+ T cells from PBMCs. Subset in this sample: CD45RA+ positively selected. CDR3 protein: CASSLKGTPLAKNIQYF. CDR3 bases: TGTGCCAGCAGCTTGAAAGGGACACCTTTAGCCAAAAACATTCAGTACTTC.